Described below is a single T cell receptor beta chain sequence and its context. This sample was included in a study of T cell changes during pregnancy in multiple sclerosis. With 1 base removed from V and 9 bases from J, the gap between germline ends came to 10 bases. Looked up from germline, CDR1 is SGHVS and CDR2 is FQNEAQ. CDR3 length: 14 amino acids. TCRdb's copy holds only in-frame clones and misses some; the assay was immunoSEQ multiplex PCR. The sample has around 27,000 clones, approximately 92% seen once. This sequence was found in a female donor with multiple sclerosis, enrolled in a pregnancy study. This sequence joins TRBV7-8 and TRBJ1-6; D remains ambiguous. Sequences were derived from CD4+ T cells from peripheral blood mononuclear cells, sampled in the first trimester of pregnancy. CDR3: CASSLEGASSPLHF. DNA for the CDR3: TGTGCCAGCAGCTTAGAAGGAGCGAGTTCACCCCTCCACTTT.